These 10 T cell receptor beta chains share one sample of origin, sequenced in a study of shared clonotypes between healthy human individuals. Clones were read by immunoSEQ multiplex PCR, and TCRdb kept only the in-frame ones, dropping some. Among millions of clones, around nine tenths were seen once, and the ten largest hold around 0.15%. The sequenced sample consisted of naive CD4+ T cells sorted from blood. The subset is: CD45RA+ positively selected. The receptor set was obtained from a man younger than 35 in good health.

The chain links TRBV7-2 to TRBJ2-7, with unresolved D. Germline CDR1 and CDR2: SGHTA and FQGNSA. With 4 bases removed from V and 11 bases from J, the gap between germline ends came to 18 bases. This CDR3 has 13 amino acids. CDR3 residues: CASSSVGMGKEYF. CDR3 bases: TGTGCCAGCAGCTCGGTTGGGATGGGGAAGGAGTACTTC.

V gene TRBV28 combines with J gene TRBJ1-5; the D is unclear. The germline V gene has CDR1 MDHEN and CDR2 SYDVKM. The CDR3 covers 13 residues. V shed 8 bases and J shed 5 bases, with 13 bases lying between them. The CDR3 sequence: CASQPRFDQPQHF. DNA for the CDR3: TGTGCCAGCCAGCCACGTTTCGATCAGCCCCAGCATTTT.

J is TRBJ2-7 and V is TRBV29-1; TRBD1 might be the D (6 bases). Trimming removed 7 bases from V and 1 base from J, with 20 bases in between. CDR1 and CDR2 from the germline V gene are SQVTM and ANQGSEA. The CDR3 runs to 15 residues. The DNA of the CDR3 is TGCAGCGCGCTGACACCGGGCAGGGGATCCTACGAGCAGTACTTC. It encodes CSALTPGRGSYEQYF.

V is TRBV6-1 and J is TRBJ2-7; 8 bases are shared with TRBD1. This CDR3 is 14 amino acids long. With V trimmed by 1 base and J by 5 bases, 4 bases remained unmatched. The germline gives CDR1 MNHNS, CDR2 SASEGT. The CDR3 DNA is TGTGCCAGCAGTGAAGGGGCAGGGGGCAACGAGCAGTACTTC. Translated, it gives CASSEGAGGNEQYF.

This clone is a singleton in its sample. V and J are TRBV27 and TRBJ2-7; 9 bases line up with TRBD2. V lost 1 base, J lost 0 bases, and 4 bases stayed unmatched. The germline CDR1 and CDR2 sequences are MNHEY and SMNVEV (reference sequence). CDR3 length: 16 residues. CDR3 amino acids: CASSLFSGGSSYEQYF. The CDR3 bases are TGTGCCAGCAGTTTATTTAGCGGGGGCTCCTCCTACGAGCAGTACTTC.

The rearrangement joins TRBV7-2 to TRBJ1-2; 8 nucleotides align to TRBD1. The germline V gene has CDR1 SGHTA and CDR2 FQGNSA. The CDR3 spans 15 residues. Unmatched junction bases numbered 7, after V lost 3 bases and J lost 4 bases. This CDR3 is CASSFLDRDSYGYTF. The DNA for the CDR3 is TGTGCCAGCAGCTTCCTGGACAGGGATAGCTATGGCTACACCTTC. The full variable domain, rest sourced from reference TRBV7-2 and TRBJ1-2, is GAGVSQSPSNKVTEKGKDVELRCDPISGHTALYWYRQSLGQGLEFLIYFQGNSAPDKSGLPSDRFSAERTGGSVSTLTIQRTQQEDSAVYLCASSFLDRDSYGYTFGSGTRLTVV.

This clone has only one observation. The chain couples TRBV7-3 to TRBJ2-1; TRBD2 aligns across 8 bases. This CDR3 has 15 amino acids. Trimming removed 2 bases from V and 4 bases from J; junction bases left unmatched: 4. The germline V gene encodes CDR1 SGHTA and CDR2 FQGTGA. The CDR3 coding sequence is TGTGCCAGCAGCTTAGACGGGGGGGATTACAATGAGCAGTTCTTC. Protein sequence: CASSLDGGDYNEQFF.

This clone has just a few counts. The rearrangement joins TRBV5-1 to TRBJ2-2; 9 bases align to TRBD1. The germline gives CDR1 SGHRS, CDR2 YFSETQ. After removal of 4 bases from V and 3 bases from J, the junction contained 1 base not matched to a gene. The CDR3 consists of 14 residues. The CDR3 reads CASSRTGDTGELFF. In DNA, the CDR3 is TGCGCCAGCAGCCGGACAGGGGACACCGGGGAGCTGTTTTTT.

The chain recombines TRBV6-6 with TRBJ1-1; no clear D. The CDR3 is 13 amino acids. V was pared by 0 bases and J by 3 bases, with 5 bases between. The germline gives CDR1 MNHNY, CDR2 SVGAGI (reference sequence). The CDR3 coding sequence is TGTGCCAGCAGTTACTCGGGTCACACTGAAGCTTTCTTT. This gives the protein CASSYSGHTEAFF.

This clone was observed a single time. The chain recombines TRBV4-1 with TRBJ1-4, with D uncertain. Trimming cost V 0 bases and J 0 bases, with 5 bases left between them. Germline loops: CDR1 MGHRA, CDR2 YSYEKL. This CDR3 region has 15 residues. The CDR3 DNA reads as TGCGCCAGCAGCCAAGAGGAGTCAACTAATGAAAAACTGTTTTTT. It specifies CASSQEESTNEKLFF.